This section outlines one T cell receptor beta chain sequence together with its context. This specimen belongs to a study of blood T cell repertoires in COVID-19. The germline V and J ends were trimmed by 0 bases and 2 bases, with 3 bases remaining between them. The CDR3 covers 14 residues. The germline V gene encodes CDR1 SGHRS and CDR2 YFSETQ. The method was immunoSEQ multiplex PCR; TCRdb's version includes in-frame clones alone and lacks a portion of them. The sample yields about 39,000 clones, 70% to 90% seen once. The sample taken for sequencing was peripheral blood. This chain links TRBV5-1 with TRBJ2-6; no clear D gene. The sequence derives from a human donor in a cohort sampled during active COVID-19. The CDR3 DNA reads TGCGCCAGCAGCTTGGATACTGGGGCCAACGTCCTGACTTTC. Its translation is CASSLDTGANVLTF.